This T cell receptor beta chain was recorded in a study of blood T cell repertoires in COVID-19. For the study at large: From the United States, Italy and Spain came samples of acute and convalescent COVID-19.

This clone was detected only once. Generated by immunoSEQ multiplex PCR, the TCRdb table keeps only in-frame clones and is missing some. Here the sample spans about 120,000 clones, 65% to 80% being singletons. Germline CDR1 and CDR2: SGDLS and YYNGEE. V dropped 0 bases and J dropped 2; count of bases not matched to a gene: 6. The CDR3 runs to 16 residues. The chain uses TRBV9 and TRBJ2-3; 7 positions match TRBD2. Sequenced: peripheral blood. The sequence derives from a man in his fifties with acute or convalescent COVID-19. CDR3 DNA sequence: TGTGCCAGCAGCGTAGCCCCAGCGGGGACCACAGATACGCAGTATTTT. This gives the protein CASSVAPAGTTDTQYF.